This T cell receptor (beta chain) comes out of a study of T cell repertoires in cytomegalovirus infection. About the study: Indicated by public TCR beta signatures were CMV infection and matching HLA type. General study points: In two of eight donors, the top clonotype was HLA-C-restricted CMV-specific. Accumulated public TCR beta family frequency recognized individuals carrying CMV together with the relevant HLA.

Of note for this clonotype: The antigen is unknown.

TCRdb passed the reads through MiXCR, listing each CDR3 protein once. The sample records approximately 110,000 distinct CDR3 sequences, around 10% being singletons. Germline assignment: CDR1 LNHNV and CDR2 YYDKDF (reference sequence). This CDR3 region has 17 residues. J was trimmed by 6 bases and V by 0 bases; bases with no gene match: 10. Sequencing was carried out using PBMCs, sequenced either directly or after in vitro stimulation (not recorded which). This receptor was taken from a human donor in good health (CMV status not recorded). Some clones in this sample may be carry-over from other donors' samples. The chain links TRBV15 to TRBJ2-2; 7 nucleotides match TRBD2. CDR3 nucleotides: TGTGCCACCAGCAGAGAGGTTCGGGGGAGGGCCCCCGGGGAGCTGTTTTTT. This translates into CATSREVRGRAPGELFF.